The rows below give T cell receptor beta chains drawn from one sample of a study of CD8+ T cells in alopecia areata. Profiling relied on immunoSEQ multiplex PCR, and the TCRdb table lists in-frame clones only, not all of them. The table has 15,000 to 20,000 clones, approximately 56% seen once. Sequencing used skin, obtained at week 4, from a patient treated with tofacitinib. These receptors were taken from a human donor with alopecia areata. The CDR3 runs from the conserved cysteine through the conserved F or W. Each record gives: J gene, D gene, V gene, clone size, CDR3 protein, CDR3 DNA. A D gene is named only where the DNA matches it firmly. Size is omitted from some rows. Given values are once, few, many or a class for expanded clones.

TRBJ2-4,-,TRBV29-1,-,CSVGGPNSDIQYF,TGCAGCGTGGGGGGACCAAACAGTGACATTCAGTACTTC
TRBJ1-5,-,TRBV15,-,CATSRGGGNQPQHF,TGTGCCACCAGCAGAGGAGGGGGCAATCAGCCCCAGCATTTT
TRBJ1-1,-,TRBV6-6,few,CASTEEEGWATEAFF,TGTGCCAGCACCGAGGAAGAGGGGTGGGCCACTGAAGCTTTCTTT
TRBJ2-1,-,TRBV7-3,-,CASSLTWGDGEQFF,TGTGCCAGCAGCTTAACGTGGGGGGATGGTGAGCAGTTCTTC
TRBJ2-5,-,TRBV2,few,CASRYGSDQETQYF,TGTGCCAGCAGATATGGTAGTGACCAAGAGACCCAGTACTTC
TRBJ2-7,-,TRBV6-5,-,CASSPGVFSSYEQYF,TGTGCCAGCAGCCCCGGGGTCTTTAGCTCCTACGAGCAGTACTTC
TRBJ1-4,-,TRBV6-5,few,CASMLQGGYEKLFF,TGTGCCAGCATGCTCCAGGGAGGGTACGAAAAACTGTTTTTT
TRBJ1-3,TRBD1,TRBV9,few,CASSASGQGGNTIYF,TGTGCCAGCAGCGCGTCTGGACAGGGTGGAAACACCATATATTTT
TRBJ2-3,-,TRBV7-9,few,CASSRTDRPMGPDTQYF,TGTGCCAGCAGCCGGACCGACAGGCCGATGGGGCCAGATACGCAGTATTTT
TRBJ2-1,-,TRBV6-5,-,CASRPLTAYNEQFF,TGTGCCAGCAGACCTCTGACAGCTTACAATGAGCAGTTCTTC
TRBJ1-1,-,TRBV19,few,CASSIIGSRILF,TGTGCCAGTAGTATAATCGGTAGCAGGATTCTTTTT
TRBJ2-3,-,TRBV21-1,-,CASSKETSGGGSDTQYF,TGTGCCAGCAGCAAGGAGACTAGCGGGGGAGGGTCAGATACGCAGTATTTT
TRBJ2-2,-,TRBV6-1,-,CASMEGTRIPGELFF,TGTGCCAGCATGGAGGGAACTAGGATCCCCGGGGAGCTGTTTTTT
TRBJ2-7,-,TRBV7-9,-,CASSLNNREAYEQYF,TGTGCCAGCAGCCTAAATAACAGGGAGGCCTACGAGCAGTACTTC
TRBJ2-5,-,TRBV7-2,-,CASSLKETQYF,TGTGCCAGCAGCTTAAAAGAGACCCAGTACTTC
TRBJ2-1,TRBD2,TRBV30,-,CASYLKAGREQFF,TGTGCCTCCTACCTAAAAGCGGGGAGGGAGCAGTTCTTC
TRBJ2-2,TRBD2,TRBV4-1,few,CASSQGYSGVVGELFF,TGCGCCAGCAGCCAAGGGTATAGCGGGGTAGTCGGGGAGCTGTTTTTT
TRBJ2-7,-,TRBV27,once,CASSLAGSSYEQYF,TGTGCCAGCAGTTTAGCAGGTTCTTCCTACGAGCAGTACTTC
TRBJ2-7,-,TRBV19,once,CASSSTGIYEQYF,TGTGCCAGTAGTTCTACAGGGATCTACGAGCAGTACTTC
TRBJ2-7,TRBD2,TRBV4-3,-,CASSRGGAYEQYF,TGCGCCAGCAGCCGCGGGGGGGCCTACGAGCAGTACTTC
TRBJ1-2,-,TRBV2,-,CASSERVGYGYTF,TGTGCCAGCAGTGAAAGGGTTGGCTATGGCTACACCTTC
TRBJ1-1,TRBD1,TRBV28,-,CASSPMADRDSSSGAFF,TGTGCCAGCAGTCCCATGGCAGACCGGGACAGCTCCTCGGGAGCTTTCTTT
TRBJ2-3,TRBD2,TRBV6-4,few,CASSDLAGGSTDTQYF,TGTGCCAGCAGTGACTTAGCGGGGGGGAGCACAGATACGCAGTATTTT
TRBJ1-3,-,TRBV20-1,once,CSAGGGNTIYF,TGCAGTGCTGGGGGGGGAAACACCATATATTTT
TRBJ2-5,TRBD1,TRBV18,-,CASSRAGTGAITETQYF,TGTGCCAGCTCACGCGCCGGGACAGGGGCCATTACTGAGACCCAGTACTTC
TRBJ1-1,-,TRBV5-1,-,CASSFSQNTEAFF,TGCGCCAGCAGCTTTTCCCAGAACACTGAAGCTTTCTTT
TRBJ1-5,-,TRBV6-9,-,CASSLRGNQPQHF,TGTGCCAGCAGTTTAAGGGGTAACCAGCCCCAGCATTTT
TRBJ2-2,TRBD2,TRBV7-8,-,CASSLVRGDYTGELFF,TGTGCCAGCAGCTTAGTCCGGGGGGACTACACCGGGGAGCTGTTTTTT
TRBJ2-7,-,TRBV5-1,-,CASSSTQGKGEQYF,TGCGCCAGCAGCTCTACTCAGGGTAAGGGCGAGCAGTACTTC